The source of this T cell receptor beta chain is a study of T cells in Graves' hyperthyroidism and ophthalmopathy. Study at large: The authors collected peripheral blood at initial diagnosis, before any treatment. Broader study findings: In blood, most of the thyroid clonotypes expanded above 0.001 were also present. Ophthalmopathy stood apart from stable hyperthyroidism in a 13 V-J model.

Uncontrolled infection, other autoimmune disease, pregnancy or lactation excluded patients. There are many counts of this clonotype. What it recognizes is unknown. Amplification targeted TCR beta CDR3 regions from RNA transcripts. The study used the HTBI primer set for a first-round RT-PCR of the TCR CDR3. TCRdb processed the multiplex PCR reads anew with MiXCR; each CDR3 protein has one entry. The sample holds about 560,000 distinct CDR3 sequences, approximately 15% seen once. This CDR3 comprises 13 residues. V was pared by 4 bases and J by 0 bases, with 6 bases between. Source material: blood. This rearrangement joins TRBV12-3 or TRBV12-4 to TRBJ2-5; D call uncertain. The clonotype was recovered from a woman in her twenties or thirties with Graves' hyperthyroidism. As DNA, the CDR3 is TGTGCCAGCAGTTCCCGATACCAAGAGACCCAGTACTTC. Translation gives CASSSRYQETQYF.